Sequencing of this T cell receptor (beta chain) was carried out in a study of graft-versus-host responses after intestinal transplantation. The data were produced by immunoSEQ multiplex PCR, yet TCRdb's version contains in-frame clones alone and is incomplete. This table holds approximately 9,600 clones, 80% to 95% found once. Study findings and constraints: GvH clone levels peaked in circulation, and this peak was associated with early post-transplant HvG declines.

Germline V lookup: CDR1 SSHAT, CDR2 FNYEAQ (reference sequence). The CDR3 length is 18 residues. Concerning this clone itself: The antigen remains undetermined. Relative to the germline gene, one junction end is altered; a read error may explain this.

The receptor was derived from a human patient who received an intestinal transplant, so some T cells may come from the graft donor. Sequences were derived from PBMCs, sampled approximately 42 days after intestinal transplantation. The genes are TRBV7-7 and TRBJ2-7; 7 positions match TRBD1. The CDR3 bases are TGTGCTAGCAGCTCAGCCGCCTTCCGGGACAGAGCTTCCTACGAGCAGTACTTC. It translates to CASSSAAFRDRASYEQYF.